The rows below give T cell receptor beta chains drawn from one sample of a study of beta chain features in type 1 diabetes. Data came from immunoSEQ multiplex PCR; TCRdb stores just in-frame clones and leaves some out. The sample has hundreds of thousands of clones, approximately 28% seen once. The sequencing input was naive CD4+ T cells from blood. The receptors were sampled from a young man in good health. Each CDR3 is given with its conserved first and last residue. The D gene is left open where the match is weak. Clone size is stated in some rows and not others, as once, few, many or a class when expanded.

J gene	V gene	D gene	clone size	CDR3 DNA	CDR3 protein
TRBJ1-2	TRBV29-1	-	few	TGCAGCGTTGAGAGGGGGAACTATGGCTACACCTTC	CSVERGNYGYTF
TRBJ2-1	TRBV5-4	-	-	TGTGCCAGCAGACCCGGGATATGGTCCTACAATGAGCAGTTCTTC	CASRPGIWSYNEQFF
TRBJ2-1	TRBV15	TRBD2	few	TGTGCCACCAGCACTAGCGGGAGGTTGTACAATGAGCAGTTCTTC	CATSTSGRLYNEQFF
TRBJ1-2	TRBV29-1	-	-	TGCAGCGTTGGCGAAGGGGGTGGCTACACCTTC	CSVGEGGGYTF
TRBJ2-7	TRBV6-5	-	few	TGTGCCAGCAGTTACGGGGTCGGCGAGCAGTACTTC	CASSYGVGEQYF
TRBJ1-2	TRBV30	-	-	TGTGCCTGGAGTGTACTTCGGGGGCGGAGGAGCGGCTACACCTTC	CAWSVLRGRRSGYTF
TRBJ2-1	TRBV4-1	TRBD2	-	TGCGCCAGCAGCCAAACCCGGCGGGAGTACCACAATGAGCAGTTCTTC	CASSQTRREYHNEQFF
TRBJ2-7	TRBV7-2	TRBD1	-	TGTGCCAGCAGCTCGGACAGGGTTCCGTACTTC	CASSSDRVPYF
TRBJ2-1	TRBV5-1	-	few	TGCGCCAGCGGATCGGTCGGACAGTTTTACAATGAGCAGTTCTTC	CASGSVGQFYNEQFF
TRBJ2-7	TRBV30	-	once	TGTGCCTGGTCGCGGGACGTCCACGAGCAGTACTTC	CAWSRDVHEQYF
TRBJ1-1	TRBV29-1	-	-	TGCAGCGTTGAGGGGCGGAACACTGAAGCTTTCTTT	CSVEGRNTEAFF
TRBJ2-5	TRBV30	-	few	TGTGCCTGGAGTCAGAGTCAAGAGACCCAGTACTTC	CAWSQSQETQYF
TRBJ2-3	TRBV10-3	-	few	TGTGCCACCTGGGGGGCTAGTGGACCAGATACGCAGTATTTT	CATWGASGPDTQYF
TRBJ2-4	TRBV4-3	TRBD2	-	TGCGCCAGCAGCCACTCCCTGGGGGGGGCCAAAAACATTCAGTACTTC	CASSHSLGGAKNIQYF
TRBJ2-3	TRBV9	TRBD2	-	TGTGCCAGCAGCTTTGGGACTAGCGGGAGTGTGAGCACAGATACGCAGTATTTT	CASSFGTSGSVSTDTQYF
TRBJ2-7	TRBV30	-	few	TGTGCCTGGAGGACGGCGGGAACCTACGAGCAGTACTTC	CAWRTAGTYEQYF
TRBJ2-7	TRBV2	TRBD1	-	TGTGCCAGCAGTGAAGAAGGGCAGACAGGGAAGGAACGGTACTTC	CASSEEGQTGKERYF
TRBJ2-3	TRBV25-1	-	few	TGTGCCAGCAGTGAATATGGGAGCACAGATACGCAGTATTTT	CASSEYGSTDTQYF
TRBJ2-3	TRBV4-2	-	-	TGTGCCAGCAGCCAAGATGGAAGCGGCACAGATACGCAGTATTTT	CASSQDGSGTDTQYF
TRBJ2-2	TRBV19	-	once	TGTGCCAGTAGTATGAGCGGGGAGCTGTTTTTT	CASSMSGELFF
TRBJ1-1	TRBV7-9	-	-	TGTGCCAGCAGCTTAGCGGACAGACGCACTGAAGCTTTCTTT	CASSLADRRTEAFF
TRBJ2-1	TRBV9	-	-	TGTGCCAGCAGCGGGGCGCTCGCCTACAATGAGCAGTTCTTC	CASSGALAYNEQFF
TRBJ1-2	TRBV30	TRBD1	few	TGTGCCTGGAGTGTAGTGACAGGGGGCGCGAACTATGGCTACACCTTC	CAWSVVTGGANYGYTF
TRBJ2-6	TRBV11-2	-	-	TGTGCCAGCAGCCCAAGAGGGGGCTCTGGGGCCAACGTCCTGACTTTC	CASSPRGGSGANVLTF
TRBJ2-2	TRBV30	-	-	TGTGCCTGGAACCCGGACCTTTCCGGGGAGCTGTTTTTT	CAWNPDLSGELFF
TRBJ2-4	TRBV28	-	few	TGTGCCAGCAGTTTCAGCCTACAATTAGCCAAAAACATTCAGTACTTC	CASSFSLQLAKNIQYF
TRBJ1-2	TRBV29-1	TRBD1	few	TGCAGCGTTGATGGCTGGGGGGACAGAGGCTACACCTTC	CSVDGWGDRGYTF
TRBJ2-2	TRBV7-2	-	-	TGTGCCAGCAGCCCCCAGTTCACCGGGGAGCTGTTTTTT	CASSPQFTGELFF
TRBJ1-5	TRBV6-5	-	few	TGTGCCAGCAGTCTACAGCCCCAGCATTTT	CASSLQPQHF
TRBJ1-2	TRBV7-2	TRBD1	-	TGTGCCAGCAGCCCCGGGACAGTAGGCTATGGCTACACCTTC	CASSPGTVGYGYTF
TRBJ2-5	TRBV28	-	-	TGTGCCAGCAGTTTAGCGGGACTTCAAGAGACCCAGTACTTC	CASSLAGLQETQYF
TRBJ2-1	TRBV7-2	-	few	TGTGCCAGCAGCGCAGACCCAGGTGCGGGCAATGAGCAGTTCTTC	CASSADPGAGNEQFF
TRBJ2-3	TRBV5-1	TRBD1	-	TGCGCCAGCAGCTATCGGACAGGGAAAGCGGATACGCAGTATTTT	CASSYRTGKADTQYF
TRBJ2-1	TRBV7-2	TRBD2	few	TGTGCCAGCAGACCTCCGGGACTAGCGGACAATGAGCAGTTCTTC	CASRPPGLADNEQFF
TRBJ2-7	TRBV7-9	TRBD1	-	TGTGCCAGCAGCTCGAGGACAGGCGTACCTTACGAGCAGTACTTC	CASSSRTGVPYEQYF
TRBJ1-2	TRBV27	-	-	TGTGCCAGCCGCCATGTCGCCTATGGCTACACCTTC	CASRHVAYGYTF
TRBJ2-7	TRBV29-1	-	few	TGCAGCGTAGGTTACGGCTCCTACGAGCAGTACTTC	CSVGYGSYEQYF
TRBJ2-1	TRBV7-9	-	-	TGTGCCAGCAGGTCACCCGGGATCGCGACAAATGAGCAGTTCTTC	CASRSPGIATNEQFF
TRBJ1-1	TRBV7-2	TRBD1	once	TGTGCCAGCAGCTTAGAGGGACAGGGAAGGACTGAAGCTTTCTTT	CASSLEGQGRTEAFF
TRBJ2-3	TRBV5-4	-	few	TGTGCCAGCAGCTCCAAAGAAGGCACAGATACGCAGTATTTT	CASSSKEGTDTQYF
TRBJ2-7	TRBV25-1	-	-	TGTGCCAGCAGTGATCTAGGACTCGAGCAGTACTTC	CASSDLGLEQYF
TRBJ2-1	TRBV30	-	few	TGTGCCTGGAGTGTAGGGGGCTCCTACAATGAGCAGTTCTTC	CAWSVGGSYNEQFF
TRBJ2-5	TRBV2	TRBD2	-	TGTGCCAGCTTAGGACTAGCGGAAGAGACCCAGTACTTC	CASLGLAEETQYF
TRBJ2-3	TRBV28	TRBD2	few	TGTGCCAGCAGTCCCCCCAGCGGGGCGGGGGATACGCAGTATTTT	CASSPPSGAGDTQYF
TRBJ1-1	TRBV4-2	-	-	TGTGCCAGCAGCCAAGATCTTGGCGAGGCTTTCTTT	CASSQDLGEAFF
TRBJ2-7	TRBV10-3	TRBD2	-	TGTGCCATCAGTACTGCTAGCGGTCGGGAGCAGTACTTC	CAISTASGREQYF
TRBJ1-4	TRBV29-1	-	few	TGCAGCGTCGGCAGGGCTGGGGGTGAAAAACTGTTTTTT	CSVGRAGGEKLFF
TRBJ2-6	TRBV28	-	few	TGTGCCAGCAGTTTCGGTGGAGCCTCTGGGGCCAACGTCCTGACTTTC	CASSFGGASGANVLTF
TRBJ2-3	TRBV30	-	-	TGTGCCTGGACGAGGACTACTAGAGCAGATACGCAGTATTTT	CAWTRTTRADTQYF
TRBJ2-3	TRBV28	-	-	TGTGCCAGCCAGGAGGGCACAGATACGCAGTATTTT	CASQEGTDTQYF
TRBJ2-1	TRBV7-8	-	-	TGTGCCAGCAGCCCAGCTAGGGTTGGTTCTGGGAATGAGCAGTTCTTC	CASSPARVGSGNEQFF
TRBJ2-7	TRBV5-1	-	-	TGCGCCAGCAGTCTTCAGGGTTACGAGCAGTACTTC	CASSLQGYEQYF
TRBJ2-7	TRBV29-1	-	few	TGCAGCGGGCTAGGGGGCTACGAGCAGTACTTC	CSGLGGYEQYF
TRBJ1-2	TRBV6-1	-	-	TGTGCCAGCAGAACCGACAGTTTCTATGGCTACACCTTC	CASRTDSFYGYTF
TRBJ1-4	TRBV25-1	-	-	TGTGCCAGCAGGACAGTCAGCGAAAAACTGTTTTTT	CASRTVSEKLFF